Listed below are T cell receptor beta chains from one sample, sequenced in a study of identical twins. MiXCR, run by TCRdb on the 5' RACE reads, gives a single entry per CDR3 protein. This table holds hundreds of thousands of distinct CDR3 sequences, 20% to 25% found once. These sequences were also reported in another study, on T cells expressing NK-cell markers.

Source material: CD4+ T cells sorted from blood. Receptors were obtained from a woman aged 18-29 years in good health. The CDR3 runs from the conserved cysteine through the conserved F or W. The D gene is left open where the match is weak. A clone size is listed for some rows: how often the clone was seen (once, few, many), or a class if it is expanded.

size	D	V	J	CDR3	DNA
NA	NA	TRBV7-8	TRBJ1-3	CASSPDGAGGNTIYF	TGTGCCAGCAGCCCAGACGGGGCAGGGGGAAACACCATATATTTT
NA	NA	TRBV18	TRBJ2-2	CASSPLRGHGELFF	TGTGCCAGCTCACCTCTGAGGGGACACGGGGAGCTGTTTTTT
NA	NA	TRBV9	TRBJ2-3	CASSVPPGGAITDTQYF	TGTGCCAGCAGCGTCCCCCCTGGGGGGGCAATCACAGATACGCAGTATTTT
NA	TRBD1	TRBV11-2	TRBJ2-4	CASSPQGAVTKNIQYF	TGTGCCAGCAGCCCCCAGGGGGCAGTCACCAAAAACATTCAGTACTTC
few	TRBD1	TRBV6-1	TRBJ1-3	CASRRTGSGNTIYF	TGTGCCAGCAGACGGACAGGCTCTGGAAACACCATATATTTT
NA	NA	TRBV2	TRBJ2-7	CASGPTHSRTYEQYF	TGTGCCAGCGGACCGACGCATAGTAGAACCTACGAGCAGTACTTC
NA	NA	TRBV20-1	TRBJ2-5	CSAPGQTGETQYF	TGCAGTGCTCCTGGACAGACAGGAGAGACCCAGTACTTC
many	NA	TRBV2	TRBJ2-3	CASSEGGTDTQYF	TGTGCCAGCAGTGAAGGGGGCACAGATACGCAGTATTTT
few	NA	TRBV5-1	TRBJ2-5	CASSRKGGAVMETQYF	TGCGCCAGCAGCCGAAAAGGGGGGGCGGTAATGGAGACCCAGTACTTC
NA	NA	TRBV24-1	TRBJ1-5	CATSDPRAGSNQPQHF	TGTGCCACCAGTGATCCCAGGGCGGGGAGCAATCAGCCCCAGCATTTT
NA	TRBD2	TRBV4-3	TRBJ2-1	CASSQKGLAGGRSSYNEQFF	TGCGCCAGCAGCCAGAAGGGACTAGCGGGAGGCCGGAGCTCCTACAATGAGCAGTTCTTC
few	TRBD2	TRBV20-1	TRBJ2-3	CSARDRTSPADTQYF	TGCAGTGCTAGAGATAGGACTAGTCCCGCAGATACGCAGTATTTT
NA	NA	TRBV20-1	TRBJ2-3	CSASGGVGQYF	TGCAGTGCTAGCGGAGGGGTAGGGCAGTATTTT
NA	NA	TRBV9	TRBJ2-2	CASSVPPGELFF	TGTGCCAGCAGCGTTCCCCCCGGGGAGCTGTTTTTT
NA	TRBD1	TRBV20-1	TRBJ2-1	CSAQPLDRGIDEQFF	TGCAGTGCTCAACCGCTGGACAGGGGTATAGATGAGCAGTTCTTC
NA	TRBD2	TRBV20-1	TRBJ2-7	CSARGPSGNSYEQYF	TGCAGTGCTAGGGGGCCCAGCGGGAATTCCTACGAGCAGTACTTC
few	NA	TRBV7-2	TRBJ2-1	CASSLYNPASYNEQFF	TGTGCCAGCAGCTTATATAACCCGGCTAGCTACAATGAGCAGTTCTTC